This TCR beta chain is drawn from a study of OX40 agonist ivuxolimab in advanced cancers. Points from the study as a whole: Among the least clonally expanded were partial responders at 0.1-3.0 mg/kg. Both blood CD4+ and CD8+ T cells showed clonal growth by week 6 at 0.1 to 3.0 mg/kg. Among some nonresponders, normalized T-cell clonal expansion was also low.

CDR1 and CDR2 from the germline V gene are MNHNS and SASEGT. This CDR3 region has 15 residues. V was pared by 4 bases and J by 2 bases, with 2 bases of the junction left unmatched. As for this clone: What it binds is unknown.

This table comes from immunoSEQ multiplex PCR, and its TCRdb copy is limited to in-frame clones, with some not included. Here the sample spans tens of thousands of clones, roughly 84% being singletons. The TCR was taken from an adult with an advanced solid tumor such as melanoma, head and neck, liver or kidney cancer. The chain recombines TRBV6-1 with TRBJ2-6; 7 positions agree with TRBD1. Sequencing used CD4+ or CD8+ T cells sorted from blood, obtained in a trial of the OX40 agonist ivuxolimab. CDR3 in amino acids: CASSVDRAGANVLTF. Here the CDR3 DNA reads TGTGCCAGCAGTGTAGACAGGGCTGGGGCCAACGTCCTGACTTTC.